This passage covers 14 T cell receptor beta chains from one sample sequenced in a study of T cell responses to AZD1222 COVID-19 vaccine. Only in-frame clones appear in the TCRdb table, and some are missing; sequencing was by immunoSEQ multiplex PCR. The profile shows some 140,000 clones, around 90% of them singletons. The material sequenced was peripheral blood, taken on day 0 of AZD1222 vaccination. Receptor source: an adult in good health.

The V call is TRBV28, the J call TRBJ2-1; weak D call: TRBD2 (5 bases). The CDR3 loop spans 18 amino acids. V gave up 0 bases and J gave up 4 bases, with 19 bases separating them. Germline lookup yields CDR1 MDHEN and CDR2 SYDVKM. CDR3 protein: CASSLWDLVEDRYNEQFF. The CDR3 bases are TGTGCCAGCAGTTTATGGGACCTAGTGGAGGATCGGTACAATGAGCAGTTCTTC.

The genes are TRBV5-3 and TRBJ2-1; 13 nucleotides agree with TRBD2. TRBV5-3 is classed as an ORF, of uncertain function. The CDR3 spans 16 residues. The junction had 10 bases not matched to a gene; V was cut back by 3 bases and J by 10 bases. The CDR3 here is CARSCGTSGILGEQFF. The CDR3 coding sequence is TGTGCCAGAAGCTGTGGGACTAGCGGGATTTTGGGGGAGCAGTTCTTC.

The chain's CDR3 is CASTPELRGTEAFF. The DNA for the CDR3 is TGTGCCAGCACCCCCGAACTTAGAGGGACTGAAGCTTTCTTT. This rearrangement joins TRBV6-6 to TRBJ1-1; D is uncertain. The CDR3 covers 14 residues. Trimming took 7 bases from V and 5 from J, leaving 17 bases between them. In germline, CDR1 is MNHNY, CDR2 SVGAGI (reference sequence).

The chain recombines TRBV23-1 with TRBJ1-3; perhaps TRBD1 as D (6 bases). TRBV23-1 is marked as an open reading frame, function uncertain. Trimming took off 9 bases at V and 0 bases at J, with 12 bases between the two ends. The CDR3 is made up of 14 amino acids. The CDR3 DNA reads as TGCGCCAGGCTAGACAGGTGCTCTGGAAACACCATATATTTT. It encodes CARLDRCSGNTIYF.

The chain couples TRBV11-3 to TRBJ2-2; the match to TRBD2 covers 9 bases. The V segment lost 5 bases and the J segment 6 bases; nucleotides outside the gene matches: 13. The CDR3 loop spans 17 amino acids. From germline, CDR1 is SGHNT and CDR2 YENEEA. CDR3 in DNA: TGTGCCAGCAGCCCCTGGGTGGCGGGGGGGCCTCCCGGGGAGCTGTTTTTT. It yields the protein CASSPWVAGGPPGELFF.

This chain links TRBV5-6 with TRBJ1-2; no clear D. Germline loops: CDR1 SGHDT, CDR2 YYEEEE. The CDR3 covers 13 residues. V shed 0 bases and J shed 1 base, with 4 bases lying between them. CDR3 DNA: TGTGCCAGCAGCTTGGGAGATAACTATGGCTACACCTTC. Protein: CASSLGDNYGYTF.

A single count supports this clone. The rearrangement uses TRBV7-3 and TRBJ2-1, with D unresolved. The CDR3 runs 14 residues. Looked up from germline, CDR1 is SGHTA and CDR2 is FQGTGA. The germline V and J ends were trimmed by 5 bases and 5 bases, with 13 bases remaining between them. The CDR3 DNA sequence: TGTGCCAGCAGCCCCGGTGCGACCAACAATGAGCAGTTCTTC. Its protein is CASSPGATNNEQFF.

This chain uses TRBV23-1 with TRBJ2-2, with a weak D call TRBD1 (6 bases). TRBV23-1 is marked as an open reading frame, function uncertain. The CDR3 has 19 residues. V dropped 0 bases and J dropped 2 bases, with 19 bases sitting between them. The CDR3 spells CASSQSGAQGTPNTGELFF. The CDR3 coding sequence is TGCGCCAGCAGTCAATCGGGGGCCCAGGGAACCCCTAACACCGGGGAGCTGTTTTTT.

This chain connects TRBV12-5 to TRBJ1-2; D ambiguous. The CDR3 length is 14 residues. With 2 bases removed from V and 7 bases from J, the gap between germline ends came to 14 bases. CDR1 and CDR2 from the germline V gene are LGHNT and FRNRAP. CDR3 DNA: TGTGCTAGTGGTTTGTTCCCCCTCGCGTTTGGCTACACCTTC. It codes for CASGLFPLAFGYTF.

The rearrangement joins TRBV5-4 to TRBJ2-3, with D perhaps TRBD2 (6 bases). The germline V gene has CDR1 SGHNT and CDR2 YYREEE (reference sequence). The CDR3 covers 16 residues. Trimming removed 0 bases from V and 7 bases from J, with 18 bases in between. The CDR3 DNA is TGTGCCAGCAGCTTGGCTCGAGCGGGCGGAAGGAATACGCAGTATTTT. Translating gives CASSLARAGGRNTQYF.

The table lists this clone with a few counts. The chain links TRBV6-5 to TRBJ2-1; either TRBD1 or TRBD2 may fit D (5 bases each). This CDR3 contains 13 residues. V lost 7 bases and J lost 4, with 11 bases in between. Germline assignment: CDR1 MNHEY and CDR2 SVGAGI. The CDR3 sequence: CASMRGPYNEQFF. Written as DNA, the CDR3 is TGTGCCAGCATGAGGGGCCCTTACAATGAGCAGTTCTTC.

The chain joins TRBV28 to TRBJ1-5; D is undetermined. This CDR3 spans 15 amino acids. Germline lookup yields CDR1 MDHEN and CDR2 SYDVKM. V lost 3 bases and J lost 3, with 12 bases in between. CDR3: CASSFEGGYNQPQHF. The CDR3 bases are TGTGCCAGCAGTTTTGAGGGCGGTTACAATCAGCCCCAGCATTTT.

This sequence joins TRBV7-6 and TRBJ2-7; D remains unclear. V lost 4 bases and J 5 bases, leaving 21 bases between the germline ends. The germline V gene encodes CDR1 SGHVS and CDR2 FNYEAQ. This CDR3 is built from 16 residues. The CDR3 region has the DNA TGTGCCAGCAGCTCAACCGGCGGAAGGGTCTTCAACGAGCAGTACTTC. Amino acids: CASSSTGGRVFNEQYF.

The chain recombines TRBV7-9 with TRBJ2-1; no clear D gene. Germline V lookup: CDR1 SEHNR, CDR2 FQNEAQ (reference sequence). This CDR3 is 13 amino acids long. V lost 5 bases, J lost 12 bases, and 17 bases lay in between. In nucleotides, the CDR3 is TGTGCCAGCAGCCACCTATCCCTTTTATGGCAGTTCTTC. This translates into CASSHLSLLWQFF.